The clone carrying this T cell receptor beta chain appeared a few times. Its antigen remains unidentified. The source of the sample is a study of beta chain features in type 1 diabetes. J gave up 7 bases and V 3 bases, and 6 bases lay outside the gene matches. The CDR3 has 14 amino acids. Germline V lookup: CDR1 SGDLS, CDR2 YYNGEE. The sequenced template was cDNA made from the entire isolated RNA. The method was immunoSEQ multiplex PCR; TCRdb's version includes in-frame clones alone and lacks a portion of them. The sample carries 600,000 to 700,000 clones, roughly 12% recorded once. Study-wide findings and caveats: Among patients with Type 1 diabetes, TCRB CDR3s were moderately but significantly shorter in every one of the four CD4+ subsets.

This chain links TRBV9 with TRBJ1-4, with TRBD1 identical over 7 bases. This sequence originates from a man aged 30-40 years with type 1 diabetes. Sequencing input: naive CD4+ T cells from blood. The CDR3 region has the DNA TGTGCCAGCAGCGGGGACAGCTCGGGTGAAAAACTGTTTTTT. It translates to CASSGDSSGEKLFF.